This T cell receptor (beta chain) appears in the sequencing data of a study of T cells after yellow fever vaccination. General study results and limits: Boosting was followed by the reappearance of most primary-vaccination clones (less than 98% CD4, about 90% CD8). The study found a weaker secondary response that peaked faster, day 5 versus 15.

V was trimmed by 9 bases and J by 4 bases, leaving 15 bases between them. The CDR3 spans 13 residues. One entry per CDR3 protein results from TCRdb running MiXCR on the 5' RACE reads. The data contain hundreds of thousands of distinct CDR3 sequences, 9% to 15% of them singletons. Notes on this clonotype: Its antigen remains unidentified.

The chain is built from TRBV23-1 and TRBJ2-5, with unresolved D. TRBV23-1 is classed as an ORF, of uncertain function. This TCR came from a young man who received the YFV17D yellow fever vaccine. The sequenced sample was PBMCs, obtained on the day of the yellow fever booster vaccination. Here the CDR3 reads CARHKRIRETQYF. In DNA, the CDR3 is TGCGCCAGACACAAGAGGATAAGAGAGACCCAGTACTTC.